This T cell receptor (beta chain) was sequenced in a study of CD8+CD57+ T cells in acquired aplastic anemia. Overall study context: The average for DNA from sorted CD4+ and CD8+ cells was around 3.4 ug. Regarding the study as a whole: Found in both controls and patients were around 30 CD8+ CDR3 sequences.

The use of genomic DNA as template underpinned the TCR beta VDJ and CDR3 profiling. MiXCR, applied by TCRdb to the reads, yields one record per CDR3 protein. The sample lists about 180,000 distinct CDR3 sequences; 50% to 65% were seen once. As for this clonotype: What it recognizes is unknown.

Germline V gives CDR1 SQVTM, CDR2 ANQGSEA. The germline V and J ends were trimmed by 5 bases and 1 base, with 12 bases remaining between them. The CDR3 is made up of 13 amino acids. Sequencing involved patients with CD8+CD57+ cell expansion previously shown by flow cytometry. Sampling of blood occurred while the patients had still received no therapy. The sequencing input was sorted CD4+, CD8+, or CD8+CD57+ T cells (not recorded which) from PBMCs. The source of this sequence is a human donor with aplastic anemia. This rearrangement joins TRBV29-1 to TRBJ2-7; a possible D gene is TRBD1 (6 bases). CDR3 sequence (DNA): TGCAGCGTTACGGACAGTGTATCCTACGAGCAGTACTTC. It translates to CSVTDSVSYEQYF.